This entry lists 14 T cell receptor beta chains sequenced from one sample in a study of memory CD4+ T cells and cytomegalovirus serostatus. Some clones are missing from TCRdb's copy, which holds only in-frame ones; the method was immunoSEQ multiplex PCR. The table includes 50,000 to 75,000 clones, more than 75% detected once. The sort gate was single viable CD3+CD4+CD8-CD45RO+ cells for memory CD4+ T cells. What was sequenced was memory CD4+ T cells from blood. The receptors originated from an adult in good health and CMV-seronegative.

The chain joins TRBV6-6 to TRBJ2-7; D is unresolved. CDR3 length: 14 residues. Trimming left V 2 bases short and J 2 bases short, with 10 bases between. Germline CDR1 MNHNY, CDR2 SVGAGI (reference sequence). The CDR3 bases are TGTGCCAGCAGTTACCCTCCTACAGCCTACGAGCAGTACTTC. Its translation: CASSYPPTAYEQYF.

The rearrangement links TRBV19 to TRBJ2-6; D remains ambiguous. The CDR3 length is 15 residues. Per the germline V gene, CDR1 is LNHDA and CDR2 is SQIVND (reference sequence). V gave up 5 bases and J gave up 0 bases, with 8 bases separating them. The CDR3 bases are TGTGCCAGTAGTCCGCAATACTCTGGGGCCAACGTCCTGACTTTC. Translation: CASSPQYSGANVLTF. The complete variable domain, with remaining parts taken from reference TRBV19 and TRBJ2-6, reads DGGITQSPKYLFRKEGQNVTLSCEQNLNHDAMYWYRQDPGQGLRLIYYSQIVNDFQKGDIAEGYSVSREKKESFPLTVTSAQKNPTAFYLCASSPQYSGANVLTFGAGSRLTVL.

The CDR3 sequence is CASSPEFSTDTQYF. For the CDR3, the DNA is TGCGCCAGCAGCCCTGAGTTTTCCACAGATACGCAGTATTTT. The gene calls are TRBV5-1 and TRBJ2-3; D remains unclear. The V gene's germline CDR1 is SGHRS and CDR2 YFSETQ. Trimming removed 4 bases from V and 2 bases from J, with 11 bases in between. The length of the CDR3 is 14 residues.

This chain links TRBV7-9 with TRBJ1-1; D is ambiguous. Between the trimmed V and J ends, which lost 3 bases and 1 base, there was a span of 9 bases. The CDR3 length is 14 residues. Germline CDR1 is SEHNR and CDR2 is FQNEAQ (reference sequence). The CDR3 nucleotides are TGTGCCAGCAGCTTCACCGGAGGGAACACTGAAGCTTTCTTT. It is translated as CASSFTGGNTEAFF.

This chain joins TRBV2 and TRBJ2-2, with 10 nucleotides matching TRBD2. Germline CDR1 reads SNHLY; CDR2 reads FYNNEI. J was trimmed by 5 bases and V by 6 bases; bases with no gene match: 9. CDR3 length: 16 residues. The CDR3 loop is CASRPASGSETGELFF. The CDR3 coding sequence is TGTGCCAGCAGACCTGCTAGCGGGAGCGAGACCGGGGAGCTGTTTTTT.

This chain uses TRBV28 with TRBJ2-5; TRBD2 agrees at 9 bases. The CDR3 has 18 amino acids. V lost 5 bases and J lost 1; bases outside the gene matches: 14. Germline V gene lookup returns CDR1 MDHEN and CDR2 SYDVKM. The CDR3 sequence: CASSPLDSRLAAQETQYF. The CDR3 bases are TGTGCCAGCAGTCCCCTTGATAGCCGACTAGCGGCCCAAGAGACCCAGTACTTC.

In the case of this clone: This sample also contains other DNA sequences that code for the same CDR3. The rearrangement links TRBV28 to TRBJ2-5, with 8 bases identical to TRBD1. Germline CDR1 and CDR2: MDHEN and SYDVKM. After removal of 3 bases from V and 1 base from J, the junction contained 1 base not matched to a gene. The CDR3 sequence is 14 residues long. As DNA, the CDR3 is TGTGCCAGCAGTTTTGACAGGGGCCAAGAGACCCAGTACTTC. Protein sequence: CASSFDRGQETQYF.

V gene TRBV6-6 combines with J gene TRBJ2-1; 7 positions match TRBD1. This CDR3 has 15 amino acids. The germline CDR1 and CDR2 sequences are MNHNY and SVGAGI (reference sequence). V lost 6 bases to trimming and J lost 3 bases; unmatched junction nucleotides: 8. The CDR3 region has the DNA TGTGCCAGCAGAAGACAGGGTTTAGACTACAATGAGCAGTTCTTC. Its protein product is CASRRQGLDYNEQFF.

This chain uses TRBV27 with TRBJ2-2, with D unclear. Looked up from germline, CDR1 is MNHEY and CDR2 is SMNVEV (reference sequence). V was cut by 6 bases and J by 4 bases, with 18 bases left in between. The length of the CDR3 is 16 residues. This chain's CDR3 is CASSPRATTGTGELFF. CDR3 nucleotide sequence: TGTGCCAGCAGCCCCCGGGCGACGACGGGCACCGGGGAGCTGTTTTTT.

The gene calls are TRBV15 and TRBJ1-1; TRBD1 matches 7 bases. Germline-derived CDR1 and CDR2 are LNHNV and YYDKDF (reference sequence). The CDR3 contains 15 residues. V was clipped by 2 bases and J by 7 bases; unmatched bases: 10. The CDR3 nucleotides read TGTGCCACCAGCAGATCCCAACAGGGGATGGGTGAAGCTTTCTTT. Residues: CATSRSQQGMGEAFF.

The chain links TRBV28 to TRBJ1-5; D gene uncertain. The length of the CDR3 is 12 residues. Trimming pared 4 bases from V and 6 bases from J, leaving 7 bases between. Germline CDR1 is MDHEN and CDR2 is SYDVKM. In DNA form, the CDR3 reads TGTGCCAGCAGTTCCGGGAGTCAGCCCCAGCATTTT. Translated, it gives CASSSGSQPQHF.

This clone has more than one count but fewer than ten. CDR3 sequence: CASTQSGAVSGNTIYF. The CDR3 nucleotides read TGTGCCAGCACCCAGAGCGGAGCGGTCTCTGGAAACACCATATATTTT. This chain links TRBV6-6 with TRBJ1-3; no firm D call. The ends were cut back, 7 bases at V and 0 bases at J, with 16 bases in the middle. There are 16 residues in the CDR3. CDR1 is MNHNY and CDR2 is SVGAGI in the germline V gene (reference sequence).

The chain joins TRBV10-3 to TRBJ1-2; 7 nucleotides align to TRBD1. Losses at the gene ends were 10 bases for V and 8 bases for J; bases not matched to a gene: 7. The CDR3 length is 11 residues. CDR1 and CDR2 from the germline V gene are ENHRY and SYGVKD. The CDR3 coding sequence is TGTGCCACCCGACAGGGAGGGGGCTACACCTTC. It translates to CATRQGGGYTF.

This clone showed up just a few times. The V gene is TRBV28, the J gene TRBJ1-2; maybe TRBD1 (6 bases). CDR3 length equals 15 residues. V lost 2 bases and J lost 8, with 18 bases in between. Germline values: CDR1 MDHEN, CDR2 SYDVKM. The CDR3 nucleotides are TGTGCCAGCAGTTTAGGGGGGCGAGGGTATGGAGGCTACACCTTC. Translating it yields CASSLGGRGYGGYTF.